The present entry profiles one T cell receptor (beta chain) with its context. The sample originates from a study of Ad26.COV2.S vaccination and SARS-CoV-2 variants. In the study overall: Participant was drawn from the COV1001 Ad26.COV2.S trial arm.

Documented treatment: 15 to 20 received Ad26.COV2.S at low or high dose, single or two shots; 5 received placebo; per-sample allocation not given. Following the first vaccine or placebo injection, samples were taken on day 63. The administered vaccine (an Ad26 vector) expressed Wuhan-strain SARS-CoV-2 spike. Data came from immunoSEQ multiplex PCR; TCRdb stores just in-frame clones and leaves some out. Found here are approximately 480,000 clones, approximately 90% of them singletons; the top ten hold roughly 12%. Per the germline V gene, CDR1 is SGHDT and CDR2 is YYEEEE. V was clipped by 3 bases and J by 3 bases, with 12 bases between them. CDR3 size: 15 residues.

This sequence was found in a person between 18 and 59 years old who received the Ad26.COV2.S COVID-19 vaccine or a placebo. The gene calls are TRBV5-6 and TRBJ2-2; a weak D match, TRBD1 (5 bases). The sequencing here drew on peripheral blood, taken in a trial of Ad26.COV2.S vaccine versus placebo. The CDR3 DNA reads as TGTGCCAGCAGCTGGGGCGCTGGTGACACCGGGGAGCTGTTTTTT. Its protein product is CASSWGAGDTGELFF.